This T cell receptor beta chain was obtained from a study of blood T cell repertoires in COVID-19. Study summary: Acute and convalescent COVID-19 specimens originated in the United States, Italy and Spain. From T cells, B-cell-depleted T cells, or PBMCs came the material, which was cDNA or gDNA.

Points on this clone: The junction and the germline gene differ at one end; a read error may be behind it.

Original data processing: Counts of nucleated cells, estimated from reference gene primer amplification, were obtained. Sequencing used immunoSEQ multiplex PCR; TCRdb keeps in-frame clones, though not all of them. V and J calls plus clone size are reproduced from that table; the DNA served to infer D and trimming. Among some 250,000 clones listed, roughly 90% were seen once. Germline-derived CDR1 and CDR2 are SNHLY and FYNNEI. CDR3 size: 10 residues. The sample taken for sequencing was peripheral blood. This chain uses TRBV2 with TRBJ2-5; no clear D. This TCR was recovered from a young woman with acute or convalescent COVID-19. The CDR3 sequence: CASSEETQYF. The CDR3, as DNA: TGTGCCAGCAGCGAAGAGACCCAGTACTTC.